This passage covers 10 T cell receptor beta chains from one sample sequenced in a study of blood T cell repertoires in COVID-19. Clones were sequenced by immunoSEQ multiplex PCR, and TCRdb holds only the in-frame ones, with some missing. This table has 100,000 to 150,000 clones, approximately 81% appearing once. The specimen was peripheral blood. The source of these receptors is a man in his 60s with acute or convalescent COVID-19.

This sequence joins TRBV11-2 and TRBJ2-3, with 10 bases lining up with TRBD2. In germline, CDR1 is SGHAT, CDR2 FQNNGV. The length of the CDR3 is 16 residues. V shed 5 bases, J shed 3 bases, and the junction held 8 bases outside the gene matches. CDR3 protein: CASSLSLAGETDTQYF. The DNA of the CDR3 is TGTGCCAGCAGCCTCTCCCTAGCGGGGGAGACAGATACGCAGTATTTT.

The V call is TRBV19, the J call TRBJ2-1; 14 nucleotides align to TRBD2. V lost 5 bases and J lost 0; bases outside the gene matches: 3. The length of the CDR3 is 17 residues. CDR1 LNHDA and CDR2 SQIVND come from the germline V gene (reference sequence). The CDR3 is CASSSGTSGGSYNEQFF. As DNA, the CDR3 is TGTGCCAGTAGTTCGGGGACTAGCGGGGGCTCCTACAATGAGCAGTTCTTC.

J is TRBJ1-1 and V is TRBV14, with TRBD1 matching 8 bases. V lost 6 bases and J lost 3; bases outside the gene matches: 6. The CDR3 has 14 amino acids. Germline assignment: CDR1 SGHDN and CDR2 FVKESK. The CDR3 nucleotides are TGTGCCAGCAGGCCGACAGGGGTCTACACTGAAGCTTTCTTT. Residues: CASRPTGVYTEAFF.

This chain uses TRBV7-8 with TRBJ2-1; 9 nucleotides agree with TRBD2. Germline V lookup: CDR1 SGHVS, CDR2 FQNEAQ. V dropped 7 bases and J dropped 0; count of bases not matched to a gene: 13. The CDR3 spans 18 residues. The CDR3 loop reads CASTLMGGRAGSYNEQFF. The CDR3 DNA reads TGTGCCAGCACCCTGATGGGCGGGAGGGCCGGCTCCTACAATGAGCAGTTCTTC.

J is TRBJ1-4 and V is TRBV4-1; a weak D match, TRBD1 (6 bases). Germline CDR1 is MGHRA and CDR2 is YSYEKL. The CDR3 length is 17 residues. Trimming pared 0 bases from V and 3 bases from J, leaving 14 bases between. CDR3 amino acids: CASSQEGQGYSNEKLFF. CDR3 nucleotides: TGCGCCAGCAGCCAAGAAGGTCAGGGGTATTCTAATGAAAAACTGTTTTTT.

The chain joins TRBV24-1 to TRBJ1-6; TRBD1 is a possible D gene (6 bases). Trimming cost V 7 bases and J 4 bases, with 16 bases left between them. Germline CDR1 is KGHDR and CDR2 is SFDVKD. The CDR3 is made up of 16 amino acids. CDR3 sequence reads: CATRDDVGAYNSPLHF. Written as DNA, the CDR3 is TGTGCCACCAGGGATGATGTGGGGGCTTATAATTCACCCCTCCACTTT.

The V gene is TRBV3-1 (or the pseudogene TRBV3-2), the J gene TRBJ2-2, with D possibly matching TRBD2 (5 bases). V gave up 1 base and J gave up 5 bases, with 14 bases separating them. There are 16 residues in the CDR3. The germline V gene encodes CDR1 LGHDT and CDR2 YNNKEL (reference sequence). The CDR3 DNA reads TGTGCCAGCAGCCAAGTTGCTGGGAGAGGGACCGGGGAGCTGTTTTTT. Protein sequence: CASSQVAGRGTGELFF.

The genes are TRBV27 and TRBJ2-1; the match to TRBD1 covers 11 bases. V trimming: 6 bases; J trimming: 9 bases; junction bases outside the gene matches: 13. CDR3 length equals 16 residues. CDR1 MNHEY and CDR2 SMNVEV come from the germline V gene (reference sequence). This chain's CDR3 is CASRSAAGTGGGEQFF. The CDR3 DNA sequence: TGTGCCAGCAGATCCGCGGCGGGGACAGGGGGGGGTGAGCAGTTCTTC.

The chain is built from TRBV5-1 and TRBJ1-2; D perhaps matches TRBD1 (5 bases). Trimming stripped 0 bases from V and 6 bases from J, with 12 bases between. This CDR3 is 14 amino acids long. Germline lookup yields CDR1 SGHRS and CDR2 YFSETQ. The CDR3 reads CASSLAGPGNGYTF. The CDR3 bases are TGCGCCAGCAGCTTGGCAGGGCCAGGGAATGGCTACACCTTC. The whole variable domain, remainder taken from reference TRBV5-1 and TRBJ1-2, is KAGVTQTPRYLIKTRGQQVTLSCSPISGHRSVSWYQQTPGQGLQFLFEYFSETQRNKGNFPGRFSGRQFSNSRSEMNVSTLELGDSALYLCASSLAGPGNGYTFGSGTRLTVV.

This chain connects TRBV7-9 to TRBJ1-2, with 8 positions matching TRBD1. The germline gives CDR1 SEHNR, CDR2 FQNEAQ (reference sequence). This CDR3 is built from 15 residues. V was pared by 4 bases and J by 3 bases, with 7 bases of the junction left unmatched. The CDR3: CASSYTGGFDYGYTF. The CDR3 coding sequence is TGTGCCAGCAGCTACACAGGGGGATTCGACTATGGCTACACCTTC.